This TCR beta chain was observed in a study of cytomegalovirus exposure and HLA in healthy donors. Worth noting for this clone: No antigen is known for it.

The PCR made use of 60 Vbeta and 13 Jbeta primers. The assay was immunoSEQ multiplex PCR, and TCRdb's table has in-frame clones only and misses some. This table holds over 250,000 clones, just over 70% found once. From germline, CDR1 is SGHAT and CDR2 FQNNGV. J lost 0 bases, V lost 3 bases, and 10 bases had no gene match. The CDR3 contains 18 residues. Study-wide points: For TCR beta chains, V- and J-gene trimming was later linked to a missense DCLRE1C variant.

The sequenced sample was PBMCs. The genes are TRBV11-2 and TRBJ2-3, with 9 nucleotides matching TRBD2. This TCR derives from a female donor in good health and CMV-seronegative. The CDR3 sequence: CASSFRGAGGPSTDTQYF. The CDR3 bases are TGTGCCAGCAGCTTCAGGGGGGCGGGAGGGCCGAGCACAGATACGCAGTATTTT.